What follows is one T cell receptor beta chain and its context. The source of the sample is a study of blood T cell dynamics during melanoma immunotherapy. The data were produced by immunoSEQ multiplex PCR, yet TCRdb's version contains in-frame clones alone and is incomplete. Of thousands of clones listed, around 86% are singletons. Stated time point: pre-treatment baseline. At 12 weeks after first infusion, RECIST 1.1 defined response for most patients. The V end was cut by 1 base, the J end by 2 bases, with 10 bases between. This CDR3 spans 15 amino acids. CDR1 and CDR2 (germline): KGHSH, LQKENI. The sequence was collected from a human donor with melanoma. Here the sequenced sample was blood, taken from a patient treated with checkpoint blockade. The chain combines TRBV18 with TRBJ2-3; D not resolved. This chain's CDR3 is CASSPLSGTTDTQYF. The CDR3 nucleotides read TGTGCCAGCTCACCACTTTCTGGCACCACAGATACGCAGTATTTT.